These 20 T cell receptor beta chains were all obtained from the same sample, sequenced in a study of CD8 T cells in Susac syndrome. Reverse transcription of roughly 0.5 to 1 ug RNA was carried out with random hexamers. Each CDR3 protein is one row after TCRdb ran MiXCR on the immunoSEQ multiplex PCR reads. The top ten clones hold 0.099% of a sample with approximately 180,000 distinct CDR3 sequences, 85% to 95% of them seen once. The sample comprised CD4+ T cells from PBMCs. These receptors came from a human donor with Susac syndrome.

DNA for the CDR3: TGTGCCAGCACCGCGAATCTCGGGACTCCCACGACCAATGAGCAGTTCTTC. Protein: CASTANLGTPTTNEQFF. The rearrangement links TRBV5-4 to TRBJ2-1, with a possible D match to TRBD2 (6 bases). CDR1 and CDR2 from the germline V gene are SGHNT and YYREEE (reference sequence). The CDR3 runs 17 residues. Trimming took off 6 bases at V and 6 bases at J, with 25 bases between the two ends.

The V call is TRBV18, the J call TRBJ1-5; TRBD1 aligns across 10 bases. The germline CDR1 and CDR2 sequences are KGHSH and LQKENI. V shed 6 bases and J 5 bases; nucleotides not matched to a gene: 7. This CDR3 has 15 amino acids. The CDR3 loop is CASSILGTGDQPQHF. Written as DNA, the CDR3 is TGTGCCAGCTCGATACTTGGGACAGGGGATCAGCCCCAGCATTTT.

The rearrangement joins TRBV9 to TRBJ2-1; D not resolved. V was clipped by 3 bases and J by 5 bases, with 9 bases between them. The germline V gene encodes CDR1 SGDLS and CDR2 YYNGEE. This CDR3 is built from 13 residues. CDR3 sequence (DNA): TGTGCCAGCAGCGCCCACTCAGACAATGAGCAGTTCTTC. Translated: CASSAHSDNEQFF. Supplemented by reference TRBV9 and TRBJ2-1, the full variable domain reads DSGVTQTPKHLITATGQRVTLRCSPRSGDLSVYWYQQSLDQGLQFLIQYYNGEERAKGNILERFSAQQFPDLHSELNLSSLELGDSALYFCASSAHSDNEQFFGPGTRLTVL.

This rearrangement joins TRBV28 to TRBJ2-7, with TRBD2 matching 7 bases. The junction had 3 bases not matched to a gene; V was cut back by 2 bases and J by 5 bases. Germline CDR1 is MDHEN and CDR2 is SYDVKM. The CDR3 spans 13 residues. The CDR3 here is CASSLRDYNEQYF. CDR3 in DNA: TGTGCCAGCAGTTTAAGGGACTACAACGAGCAGTACTTC.

V gene TRBV6-6 combines with J gene TRBJ1-5, with 9 bases lining up with TRBD1. Germline V CDR1 and CDR2: MNHNY, SVGAGI (reference sequence). V gave up 8 bases and J gave up 4 bases; unmatched junction bases: 12. This CDR3 comprises 16 residues. The CDR3 is CASELGTGPFNQPQHF. The CDR3 DNA follows: TGTGCCAGCGAACTTGGGACAGGGCCTTTTAATCAGCCCCAGCATTTT.

The rearrangement links TRBV7-2 to TRBJ2-2; TRBD1 aligns across 12 bases. The CDR3 loop spans 16 amino acids. The ends lost 4 bases at V and 6 bases at J; junction bases unmatched: 6. Per the germline V gene, CDR1 is SGHTA and CDR2 is FQGNSA. The CDR3 DNA follows: TGTGCCAGCAGCTCCACGGGACAGGGGGCGGCCGGGGAGCTGTTTTTT. Amino acid sequence: CASSSTGQGAAGELFF.

This clonotype showed up just a few times. The chain has TRBV7-2 and TRBJ2-2, with TRBD2 matching 14 bases. J was trimmed by 10 bases and V by 5 bases; bases with no gene match: 6. This CDR3 region has 15 residues. Germline-derived CDR1 and CDR2 are SGHTA and FQGNSA. CDR3 region: CASSPGLAGGEELFF. The DNA of the CDR3 is TGTGCCAGCAGCCCCGGACTAGCGGGAGGCGAGGAGCTGTTTTTT.

The sample holds one count of this clonotype. The chain is built from TRBV30 and TRBJ1-1; tentative D call: TRBD1 (5 bases). Germline CDR1 and CDR2: GTSNPN and SVGIG (reference sequence). V lost 2 bases and J lost 0, with 13 bases in between. This CDR3 has 15 residues. In nucleotides, the CDR3 is TGTGCCTGGAGTATGGGGGGAACTATGAACACTGAAGCTTTCTTT. Translating gives CAWSMGGTMNTEAFF.

The V gene is TRBV4-2, the J gene TRBJ2-7; TRBD1 might be the D (6 bases). Germline values: CDR1 LGHNA, CDR2 YNFKEQ. There are 14 residues in the CDR3. V was pared by 1 base and J by 4 bases, with 11 bases between. DNA of the CDR3: TGTGCCAGCAGCCAAGCACAGGGTCCGTACGAGCAGTACTTC. Translation gives CASSQAQGPYEQYF.

This clonotype was found a few times. The rearrangement joins TRBV7-9 to TRBJ1-2, with D unclear. The germline gives CDR1 SEHNR, CDR2 FQNEAQ (reference sequence). V shed 2 bases and J shed 8 bases, with 6 bases lying between them. CDR3 length equals 11 residues. Here the CDR3 DNA reads TGTGCCAGCAGCTTACTTGGGGGCTACACCTTC. Protein product: CASSLLGGYTF.

The J gene is TRBJ1-1, the V gene TRBV7-6; D not resolved. The V gene lost 1 base and the J gene lost 3 bases, with 6 bases spanning the gap. Germline V CDR1 and CDR2: SGHVS, FNYEAQ. This CDR3 comprises 13 residues. Here the CDR3 DNA reads TGTGCCAGCAGCTTAGGCATAGACACTGAAGCTTTCTTT. This gives the protein CASSLGIDTEAFF.

The chain joins TRBV7-9 to TRBJ2-5, with a possible D match to TRBD1 (6 bases). The CDR3 consists of 15 residues. The germline V and J ends were trimmed by 1 base and 2 bases, with 11 bases remaining between them. The germline V gene encodes CDR1 SEHNR and CDR2 FQNEAQ (reference sequence). The CDR3 DNA sequence: TGTGCCAGCAGCTTAGGAAGGACAGAGCAAGAGACCCAGTACTTC. Encoded protein: CASSLGRTEQETQYF.

The chain employs TRBV4-1 and TRBJ1-1; no clear D. The V end was cut by 4 bases, the J end by 0 bases, with 9 bases between. Per germline, CDR1 MGHRA and CDR2 YSYEKL. The CDR3 runs to 14 residues. CDR3 sequence: CASSPRELNTEAFF. The CDR3 bases are TGCGCCAGCAGCCCTAGAGAGTTGAACACTGAAGCTTTCTTT.

This clonotype has a single count. The rearrangement uses TRBV5-1 and TRBJ1-4; TRBD1 might be the D (6 bases). V lost 6 bases and J 4 bases, leaving 19 bases between the germline ends. Germline CDR1 is SGHRS and CDR2 is YFSETQ. The CDR3 totals 16 residues. The CDR3 region has the DNA TGCGCCAGCACCCGGCTCCCGGGGGCCGGTAATGAAAAACTGTTTTTT. As protein: CASTRLPGAGNEKLFF.

The chain uses TRBV5-1 and TRBJ2-5, with D tentatively TRBD1 (6 bases). Trimming took off 0 bases at V and 3 bases at J, with 9 bases between the two ends. This CDR3 comprises 14 residues. Germline CDR1 SGHRS, CDR2 YFSETQ. CDR3: CASSLVSGEETQYF. CDR3 nucleotides: TGCGCCAGCAGCTTGGTGTCAGGGGAAGAGACCCAGTACTTC.

V gene TRBV11-2 combines with J gene TRBJ2-3; D is unresolved. Germline CDR1 is SGHAT and CDR2 is FQNNGV. The CDR3 spans 13 residues. Trimming pared 3 bases from V and 4 bases from J, leaving 8 bases between. CDR3 residues: CASSFSRSDTQYF. In nucleotides, the CDR3 is TGTGCCAGCAGCTTCAGTCGGTCAGATACGCAGTATTTT.

This sequence joins TRBV6-1 and TRBJ1-2; 8 nucleotides match TRBD1. CDR1 and CDR2 from the germline V gene are MNHNS and SASEGT. The CDR3 is 13 residues long. The J segment lost 8 bases and the V segment lost 5 bases, leaving 7 bases of the junction unmatched. The CDR3 loop reads CASSLPGGGGYTF. The CDR3 DNA follows: TGTGCCAGCAGTCTGCCAGGGGGCGGGGGCTACACCTTC.

This clonotype was seen just once. Sequence at one end of the junction differs from germline and may be a read error. The V gene is TRBV6-1, the J gene TRBJ2-1; no reliable D call. The CDR3 loop spans 14 amino acids. The germline CDR1 and CDR2 sequences are MNHNS and SASEGT. This chain's CDR3 is CASSQASSYNEQFF. CDR3 nucleotides: TGTGCCAGCAGTCAAGCGAGCTCCTACAATGAGCAGTTCTTC.

The V call is TRBV28, the J call TRBJ2-7; 12 positions match TRBD1. CDR1 MDHEN and CDR2 SYDVKM come from the germline V gene. The ends lost 5 bases at V and 4 bases at J; junction bases unmatched: 6. The CDR3 sequence is 15 residues long. CDR3 DNA sequence: TGTGCCAGCAGTGGGGGGGACAGGGGGCTTTACGAGCAGTACTTC. Translating it yields CASSGGDRGLYEQYF. The full variable domain, with the rest looked up from reference TRBV28 and TRBJ2-7, is DVKVTQSSRYLVKRTGEKVFLECVQDMDHENMFWYRQDPGLGLRLIYFSYDVKMKEKGDIPEGYSVSREKKERFSLILESASTNQTSMYLCASSGGDRGLYEQYFGPGTRLTVT.

V and J are TRBV5-1 and TRBJ2-5; tentatively, D is TRBD1 (6 bases). CDR1 SGHRS and CDR2 YFSETQ come from the germline V gene. V lost 1 base and J 2 bases, leaving 9 bases between the germline ends. The CDR3 covers 14 residues. The DNA for the CDR3 is TGCGCCAGCAGCTTGTCAGGACAGCAAGAGACCCAGTACTTC. Protein: CASSLSGQQETQYF.